What follows are 20 T cell receptor beta chains derived from one specimen sequenced in a study of blood T cell repertoires in COVID-19. Using immunoSEQ multiplex PCR, the repertoire was profiled, and TCRdb retains in-frame clones only, with some absent. The repertoire consists of about 220,000 clones, with 85% occurring once and the leading ten covering roughly 2.6%. Sequencing was done on a sample of peripheral blood. These receptor sequences come from a man between 45 and 60 years old who had recovered from COVID-19.

V usage is TRBV2 and J usage is TRBJ2-1; 11 nucleotides align to TRBD2. Germline V gene data show CDR1 as SNHLY and CDR2 as FYNNEI. The CDR3 consists of 19 residues. Germline trimming cut 2 bases from V and 0 bases from J; bases unmatched to any gene: 9. The CDR3 reads CASSEYRLAGGRSYNEQFF. The CDR3 coding sequence is TGTGCCAGCAGTGAATATCGGCTAGCGGGAGGCCGCTCCTACAATGAGCAGTTCTTC.

This chain connects TRBV3-1 (or the pseudogene TRBV3-2) to TRBJ2-3, with TRBD2 as a possible D gene (6 bases). V was pared by 2 bases and J by 6 bases, with 12 bases between. This CDR3 comprises 14 residues. The V gene's germline CDR1 is LGHDT and CDR2 YNNKEL (reference sequence). The chain's CDR3 is CASSQRPGGDTQYF. DNA of the CDR3: TGTGCCAGCAGCCAAAGGCCAGGAGGGGATACGCAGTATTTT.

The chain employs TRBV7-9 and TRBJ2-5, with D unclear. Germline-derived CDR1 and CDR2 are SEHNR and FQNEAQ (reference sequence). Between the trimmed V and J ends, which lost 1 base and 0 bases, there was a span of 9 bases. The CDR3 contains 15 residues. The CDR3 region is CASSLVPGDQETQYF. CDR3 in DNA: TGTGCCAGCAGCTTAGTACCGGGTGACCAAGAGACCCAGTACTTC.

J is TRBJ2-2 and V is TRBV2; perhaps TRBD2 as D (6 bases). The V gene's germline CDR1 is SNHLY and CDR2 FYNNEI. The CDR3 has 13 residues. The germline V and J ends were trimmed by 7 bases and 7 bases, with 13 bases remaining between them. CDR3 in amino acids: CASNRGKDGELFF. CDR3 DNA sequence: TGTGCCAGCAATCGGGGGAAGGACGGGGAGCTGTTTTTT. The variable domain in full, completed from reference TRBV2 and TRBJ2-2, reads EPEVTQTPSHQVTQMGQEVILRCVPISNHLYFYWYRQILGQKVEFLVSFYNNEISEKSEIFDDQFSVERPDGSNFTLKIRSTKLEDSAMYFCASNRGKDGELFFGEGSRLTVL.

V gene TRBV19 combines with J gene TRBJ2-7; 7 bases agree with TRBD1. Germline V gene data show CDR1 as LNHDA and CDR2 as SQIVND (reference sequence). The CDR3 loop spans 15 amino acids. The ends lost 6 bases at V and 6 bases at J; junction bases unmatched: 14. CDR3 loop: CASSYNGQALREQYF. In nucleotides, the CDR3 is TGTGCCAGTAGCTATAACGGACAGGCCCTACGCGAGCAGTACTTC.

The rearrangement links TRBV19 to TRBJ2-7, with D perhaps matching TRBD2 (6 bases). Germline CDR1 is LNHDA and CDR2 is SQIVND (reference sequence). V was shortened by 4 bases and J by 2 bases, with 18 bases between the two germline ends. The CDR3 contains 16 residues. The CDR3 spells CASSRDGLARAYEQYF. DNA for the CDR3: TGTGCCAGTAGTAGGGATGGGCTAGCGAGGGCCTACGAGCAGTACTTC. Combining the CDR3 with reference TRBV19 and TRBJ2-7 gives the whole variable domain DGGITQSPKYLFRKEGQNVTLSCEQNLNHDAMYWYRQDPGQGLRLIYYSQIVNDFQKGDIAEGYSVSREKKESFPLTVTSAQKNPTAFYLCASSRDGLARAYEQYFGPGTRLTVT.

J is TRBJ2-5 and V is TRBV18; TRBD1 aligns across 8 bases. With V trimmed by 1 base and J by 1 base, 5 bases remained unmatched. Germline CDR1 and CDR2: KGHSH and LQKENI. The CDR3 totals 16 residues. CDR3 loop: CASSPLQGARQETQYF. DNA for the CDR3: TGTGCCAGCTCACCACTTCAGGGGGCCCGCCAAGAGACCCAGTACTTC.

The chain couples TRBV28 to TRBJ2-7, with 11 bases aligning to TRBD1. Germline V gene lookup returns CDR1 MDHEN and CDR2 SYDVKM. V lost 2 bases to trimming and J lost 0 bases; unmatched junction nucleotides: 3. The CDR3 contains 16 residues. CDR3 in amino acids: CASSLGGTGGSYEQYF. CDR3 nucleotide sequence: TGTGCCAGCAGTTTAGGTGGGACAGGGGGCTCCTACGAGCAGTACTTC. Together with reference TRBV28 and TRBJ2-7, the CDR3 gives the full variable domain: DVKVTQSSRYLVKRTGEKVFLECVQDMDHENMFWYRQDPGLGLRLIYFSYDVKMKEKGDIPEGYSVSREKKERFSLILESASTNQTSMYLCASSLGGTGGSYEQYFGPGTRLTVT.

This clone was recorded once. The chain combines TRBV27 with TRBJ2-7; no reliable D call. Germline V lookup: CDR1 MNHEY, CDR2 SMNVEV (reference sequence). The CDR3 covers 16 residues. Trimming stripped 4 bases from V and 6 bases from J, with 22 bases between. CDR3 protein: CASSSTSPLGASEQYF. The CDR3 nucleotides are TGTGCCAGCAGTTCCACATCCCCCCTGGGCGCCTCCGAGCAGTACTTC.

The rearrangement joins TRBV18 to TRBJ1-4, with TRBD1 matching over 9 bases. Unmatched junction bases numbered 2, after V lost 5 bases and J lost 7 bases. The CDR3 extends over 13 amino acids. CDR1 is KGHSH, CDR2 LQKENI, per germline. The CDR3 sequence: CASSGDRVEKLFF. The CDR3 region has the DNA TGTGCCAGCTCAGGGGACAGGGTTGAAAAACTGTTTTTT.

The genes are TRBV27 and TRBJ2-4, with TRBD2 identical over 11 bases. Germline CDR1 and CDR2: MNHEY and SMNVEV (reference sequence). V lost 5 bases and J lost 3; bases outside the gene matches: 6. This CDR3 spans 16 amino acids. Here the CDR3 reads CASSQLSGRDKNIQYF. For the CDR3, the DNA is TGTGCCAGCAGTCAGCTTAGCGGGAGGGACAAAAACATTCAGTACTTC.

The count of this clone is one. The genes are TRBV29-1 and TRBJ1-1; tentatively, D is TRBD1 (5 bases). This CDR3 has 12 amino acids. V lost 8 bases and J lost 0, with 10 bases in between. Germline CDR1 and CDR2: SQVTM and ANQGSEA. As DNA, the CDR3 is TGCAGCACGGGGACTCTGAACACTGAAGCTTTCTTT. It specifies CSTGTLNTEAFF.

The chain employs TRBV5-1 and TRBJ1-4; 7 bases agree with TRBD1. The CDR3 runs to 14 residues. Germline assignment: CDR1 SGHRS and CDR2 YFSETQ. V was pared by 4 bases and J by 4 bases, with 4 bases of the junction left unmatched. The CDR3 DNA reads TGCGCCAGCAGCCCCAGGGGGATTAATGAAAAACTGTTTTTT. This sequence encodes CASSPRGINEKLFF.

The chain is built from TRBV28 and TRBJ2-1; 8 nucleotides line up with TRBD2. The CDR3 runs to 14 residues. Germline CDR1 MDHEN, CDR2 SYDVKM. Trimming at V came to 2 bases and at J to 7 bases, leaving 4 bases not matched to a gene. The CDR3 spells CASSLPSGSNEQFF. DNA of the CDR3: TGTGCCAGCAGTTTACCCAGCGGGAGTAATGAGCAGTTCTTC.

The chain uses TRBV5-8 and TRBJ1-1, with 8 positions matching TRBD1. This CDR3 is built from 14 residues. Germline CDR1 SGHTS, CDR2 YDEGEE. V trimming: 3 bases; J trimming: 4 bases; junction bases outside the gene matches: 5. The CDR3 spells CASSWQGALTEAFF. The CDR3 DNA follows: TGTGCCAGCAGCTGGCAGGGGGCTCTCACTGAAGCTTTCTTT. The whole variable domain, remainder taken from reference TRBV5-8 and TRBJ1-1, is EAGVTQSPTHLIKTRGQQATLRCSPISGHTSVYWYQQALGLGLQFLLWYDEGEERNRGNFPPRFSGRQFPNYSSELNVNALELEDSALYLCASSWQGALTEAFFGQGTRLTVV.

In its sample, this clone was seen once. The rearrangement joins TRBV6-6 to TRBJ2-4; the D gene is possibly TRBD2 (7 bases). Germline V lookup: CDR1 MNHNY, CDR2 SVGAGI (reference sequence). This CDR3 comprises 15 residues. The germline V and J ends were trimmed by 2 bases and 5 bases, with 13 bases remaining between them. Here the CDR3 reads CASSYEGGGQNIQYF. The CDR3 DNA reads TGTGCCAGCAGTTACGAGGGCGGGGGCCAAAACATTCAGTACTTC.

V is TRBV10-3 and J is TRBJ1-1; 7 bases fit TRBD1. Unmatched junction bases numbered 5, after V lost 7 bases and J lost 0 bases. The CDR3 spans 14 residues. Germline CDR1 is ENHRY and CDR2 is SYGVKD. The CDR3 DNA reads TGTGCCATCAAAAGGGACAGCTTGAACACTGAAGCTTTCTTT. Translating gives CAIKRDSLNTEAFF.

The chain combines TRBV2 with TRBJ1-2; 7 nucleotides align to TRBD1. The V gene end was trimmed by 6 bases and the J gene end by 1 base; junction bases not matched to a gene: 2. CDR1 is SNHLY, CDR2 FYNNEI, per germline. CDR3 length equals 13 residues. The CDR3 DNA reads TGTGCCAGCAGAGGACAGGTTAACTATGGCTACACCTTC. This gives the protein CASRGQVNYGYTF.

The chain employs TRBV28 and TRBJ1-5; the D gene is possibly TRBD1 (5 bases). Deletions cut 1 base from V and 3 bases from J, with 7 bases between. The CDR3 is made up of 14 amino acids. Germline assignment: CDR1 MDHEN and CDR2 SYDVKM. The CDR3 protein is CASSLYRNNQPQHF. DNA for the CDR3: TGTGCCAGCAGTTTATACAGGAACAATCAGCCCCAGCATTTT.

The V call is TRBV2, the J call TRBJ1-4; D gene uncertain. V lost 4 bases to trimming and J lost 4 bases, with 10 bases between them. The CDR3 is 14 residues long. CDR1 is SNHLY and CDR2 is FYNNEI in the germline V gene. CDR3 region: CASSVGQFNEKLFF. CDR3 DNA sequence: TGTGCCAGCAGTGTTGGGCAGTTTAATGAAAAACTGTTTTTT.